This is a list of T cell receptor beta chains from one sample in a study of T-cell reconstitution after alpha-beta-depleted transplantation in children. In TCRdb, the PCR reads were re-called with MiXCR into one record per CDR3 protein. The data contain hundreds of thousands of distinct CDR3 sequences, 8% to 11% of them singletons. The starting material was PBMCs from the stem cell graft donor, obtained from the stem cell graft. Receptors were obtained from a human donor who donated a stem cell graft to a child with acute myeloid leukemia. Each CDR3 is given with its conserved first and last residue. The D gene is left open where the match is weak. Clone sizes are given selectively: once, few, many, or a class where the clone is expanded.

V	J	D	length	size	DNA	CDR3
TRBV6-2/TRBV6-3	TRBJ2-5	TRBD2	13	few	TGTGCCAGCAGAGAGACTAGCTTCGAGACCCAGTACTTC	CASRETSFETQYF
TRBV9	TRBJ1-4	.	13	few	TGTGCCAGCAGCGCCGAGGGCAGTGAAAAACTGTTTTTT	CASSAEGSEKLFF
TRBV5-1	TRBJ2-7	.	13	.	TGCGCCAGCAGCTTCCCAGGGGCGCGGCGTGAGTACTTC	CASSFPGARREYF
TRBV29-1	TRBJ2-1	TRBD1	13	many	TGCAGCGTGCACAGGGGGCGAGGGTCTGAGCAGTTCTTC	CSVHRGRGSEQFF
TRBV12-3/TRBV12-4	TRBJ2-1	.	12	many	TGTGCCAGCAGGTCCCTTTACAATGAGCAGTTCTTC	CASRSLYNEQFF
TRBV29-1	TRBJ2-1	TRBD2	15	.	TGCAGCGTTGAGGGACTAGCGGTCTCAGCGGATGAGCAGTTCTTC	CSVEGLAVSADEQFF
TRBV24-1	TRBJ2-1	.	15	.	TGTGCCACCAGTGATCCGCGACAGGATTACAATGAGCAGTTCTTC	CATSDPRQDYNEQFF
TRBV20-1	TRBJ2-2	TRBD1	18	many	TGCAGTGCTAGAGATGCCTCGACACAGGGGGCGAACACCGGGGAGCTGTTTTTT	CSARDASTQGANTGELFF
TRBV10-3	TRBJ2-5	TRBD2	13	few	TGTGCCACAACTAGCGGTTTTCAAGAGACCCAGTACTTC	CATTSGFQETQYF
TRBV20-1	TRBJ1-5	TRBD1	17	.	TGCAGTGCTAGTCGGGGCAGGACAGGGGCTATCAATCAGCCCCAGCATTTT	CSASRGRTGAINQPQHF
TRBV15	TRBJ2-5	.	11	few	TGTGCCACCAGCACAGAAGAGACCCAGTACTTC	CATSTEETQYF
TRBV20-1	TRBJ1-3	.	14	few	TGCAGTGCTAGAGACAGGGGACTTTGGAACACCATATATTTT	CSARDRGLWNTIYF
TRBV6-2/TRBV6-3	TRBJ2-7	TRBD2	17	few	TGTGCCAGCAGTTACTCTGCTTCTAGCGGGAGTTTCTACGAGCAGTACTTC	CASSYSASSGSFYEQYF
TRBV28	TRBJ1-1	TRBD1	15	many	TGTGCCAGCAGTGCCCGACAGGGTCGGGAGACTGAAGCTTTCTTT	CASSARQGRETEAFF
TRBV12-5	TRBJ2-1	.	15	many	TGTGCTAGTGGTTTGGTACTATCCGGGAGCGGTGAGCAGTTCTTC	CASGLVLSGSGEQFF
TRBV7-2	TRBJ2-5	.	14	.	TGTGCCAGCAGCATGCGCCCCCCCCAAGAGACCCAGTACTTC	CASSMRPPQETQYF
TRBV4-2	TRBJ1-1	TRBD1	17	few	TGTGCCAGCAGCCTCCACACGCGACAGGGGGCGGACACTGAAGCTTTCTTT	CASSLHTRQGADTEAFF
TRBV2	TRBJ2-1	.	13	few	TGTGCCAGCGGGAGCGGAACGGACAATGAGCAGTTCTTC	CASGSGTDNEQFF
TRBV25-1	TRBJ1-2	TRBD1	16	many	TGTGCCAGCAGTGGTGGACAGGGGGAAAGGGTAATTGGCTACACCTTC	CASSGGQGERVIGYTF
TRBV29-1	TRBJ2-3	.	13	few	TGCAGCGGGAGGGCCGGAGGCACAGATACGCAGTATTTT	CSGRAGGTDTQYF
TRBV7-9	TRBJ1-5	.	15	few	TGTGCCAGCAGCTTGGAGGGTAGGAGCAATCAGCCCCAGCATTTT	CASSLEGRSNQPQHF
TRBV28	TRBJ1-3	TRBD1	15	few	TGTGCCAGCAGGCCGACAGGGTTGGACGGAAACACCATATATTTT	CASRPTGLDGNTIYF
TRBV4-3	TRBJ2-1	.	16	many	TGCGCCAGCAGCCAAGATGGCAGCGGTACCTACAATGAGCAGTTCTTC	CASSQDGSGTYNEQFF
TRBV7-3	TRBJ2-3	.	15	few	TGTGCCAGCAGCCTGGGGACTGCTAGCGAGGATACGCAGTATTTT	CASSLGTASEDTQYF
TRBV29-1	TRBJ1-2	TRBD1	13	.	TGCAGCGTTGGCCAGGGGGCGACCTATGGCTACACCTTC	CSVGQGATYGYTF
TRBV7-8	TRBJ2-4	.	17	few	TGTGCCAGCAGCTTAGTTAGCGGCACCTTAGCCAAAAACATTCAGTACTTC	CASSLVSGTLAKNIQYF
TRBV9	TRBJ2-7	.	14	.	TGTGCCAGCAGCCCGCAAGTGTATTCCTACGAGCAGTACTTC	CASSPQVYSYEQYF
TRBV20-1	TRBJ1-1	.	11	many	TGCAGTGCTAGTCGGGTGACTGAAGCTTTCTTT	CSASRVTEAFF
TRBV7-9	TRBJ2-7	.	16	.	TGTGCCAGCAGCGTTACGGACAGGAGGGGCTCCTACGAGCAGTACTTC	CASSVTDRRGSYEQYF
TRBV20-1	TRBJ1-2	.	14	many	TGCAGTGCTCAACTGGGGAGGGCTAACTATGGCTACACCTTC	CSAQLGRANYGYTF
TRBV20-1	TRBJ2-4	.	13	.	TGCAGTGCTATGATCTTAGCCAAAAACATTCAGTACTTC	CSAMILAKNIQYF
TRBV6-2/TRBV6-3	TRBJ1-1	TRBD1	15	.	TGTGCCAGCAGTTACTCGAGGGACAGGGGAGATGAAGCTTTCTTT	CASSYSRDRGDEAFF
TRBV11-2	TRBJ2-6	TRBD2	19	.	TGTGCCAGCAGCTTAGAGCTGGAGCTAGCGGGAGATTATGCCAACGTCCTGACTTTC	CASSLELELAGDYANVLTF
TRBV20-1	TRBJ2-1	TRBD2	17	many	TGCAGTGCTAGATTTTCCCTAGCGGAGCTATCCTACAATGAGCAGTTCTTC	CSARFSLAELSYNEQFF
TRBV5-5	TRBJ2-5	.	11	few	TGTGCCAGCATGGGGAAAGAGACCCAGTACTTC	CASMGKETQYF
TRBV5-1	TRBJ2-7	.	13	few	TGCGCCAGCAGCTCAACAGACTCGGCCGAGCAGTACTTC	CASSSTDSAEQYF
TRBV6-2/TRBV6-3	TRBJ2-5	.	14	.	TGTGCCAGCAGTTACGTTGGGGGAAAAGAGACCCAGTACTTC	CASSYVGGKETQYF
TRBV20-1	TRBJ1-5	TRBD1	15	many	TGCAGTGCTAGAGAGACAGGGGGGGGCAATCAGCCCCAGCATTTT	CSARETGGGNQPQHF
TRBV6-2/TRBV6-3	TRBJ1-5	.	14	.	TGTGCCAGCAGTCAGCCATATAGCAATCAGCCCCAGCATTTT	CASSQPYSNQPQHF
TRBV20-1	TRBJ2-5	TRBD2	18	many	TGCAGTGCTAGAGATCTTAGGGGGACTAGCGGGATCCAAGAGACCCAGTACTTC	CSARDLRGTSGIQETQYF
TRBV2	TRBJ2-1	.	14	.	TGTGCCAGCAGACAAGACACGTCCTACAATGAGCAGTTCTTC	CASRQDTSYNEQFF
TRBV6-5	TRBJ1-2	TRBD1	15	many	TGTGCCAGCAGTTACTTAGGGGGCAGAAGCTATGGCCACACCTTC	CASSYLGGRSYGHTF
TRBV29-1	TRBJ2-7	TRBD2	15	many	TGCAGCGTACCGGGACTAGCGGGAGGGCCCTACGAGCAGTACTTC	CSVPGLAGGPYEQYF
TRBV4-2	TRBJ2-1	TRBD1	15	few	TGTGCCAGCAGCCCGGGGACAGGGGGCTCGGATGAGCAGTTCTTC	CASSPGTGGSDEQFF
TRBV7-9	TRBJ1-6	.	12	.	TGTGCCAGCAGCCCAGGGCATTCACCCCTCCACTTT	CASSPGHSPLHF
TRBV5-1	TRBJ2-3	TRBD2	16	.	TGCGCCAGCAGCACAGGACTAGAGCATTGGAGGGATACGCAGTATTTT	CASSTGLEHWRDTQYF
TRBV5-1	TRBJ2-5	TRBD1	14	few	TGCGCCACCTCCCCACAGGGGATGGGAGAGACCCAGTACTTC	CATSPQGMGETQYF
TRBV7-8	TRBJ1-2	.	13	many	TGTGCCAGCAGCCCGGGAGGACAGTATGGCTACACCTTC	CASSPGGQYGYTF
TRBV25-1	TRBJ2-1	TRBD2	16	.	TGTGCCAGCAGTGACAGGGCTAGCGGGAGTGTCGATGAGCAGTTCTTC	CASSDRASGSVDEQFF
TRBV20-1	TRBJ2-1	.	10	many	TGCAGTGCTGTCCGTAATGAGCAGTTCTTC	CSAVRNEQFF
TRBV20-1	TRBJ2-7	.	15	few	TGCAGTGCTAGAGATCTCCGTCAGGGAACCTACGAGCAGTACTTC	CSARDLRQGTYEQYF
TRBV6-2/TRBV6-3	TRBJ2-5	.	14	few	TGTGCCAGCAAGACCCCAACTACCTCAGAGACCCAGTACTTC	CASKTPTTSETQYF
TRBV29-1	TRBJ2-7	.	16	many	TGCAGCGTCGAAGTCTCCCAGGGACGACCCTCCTACGAGCAGTACTTC	CSVEVSQGRPSYEQYF
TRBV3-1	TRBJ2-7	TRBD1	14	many	TGTGCCAGCAGCTCTTTAACAGGGGCCTACGAGCAGTACTTC	CASSSLTGAYEQYF
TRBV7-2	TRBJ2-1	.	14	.	TGTGCCAGCCAAATAGCTGGGACCTACAATGAGCAGTTCTTC	CASQIAGTYNEQFF
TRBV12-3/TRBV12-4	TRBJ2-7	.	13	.	TGTGCCAGCAGTTTCTCCTTTACCTACGAGCAGTACTTC	CASSFSFTYEQYF
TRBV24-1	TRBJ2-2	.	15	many	TGTGCCACCAGTGATTTGAACCGGAACACCGGGGAGCTGTTTTTT	CATSDLNRNTGELFF
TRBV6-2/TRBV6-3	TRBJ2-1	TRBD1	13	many	TGTGCCAGCAGCGGGACAGGGAGGAATGAGCAGTTCTTC	CASSGTGRNEQFF